What follows are 11 T cell receptor beta chains derived from one specimen sequenced in a study of CD8+CD57+ T cells in acquired aplastic anemia. Genomic DNA served as template for TCR beta VDJ and CDR3 profiling. One entry per CDR3 protein, called by TCRdb with MiXCR from the reads. The table shows 450,000 to 600,000 distinct CDR3 sequences, with approximately 33% occurring only once. All sequencing subjects had displayed CD8+CD57+ cell expansion on flow cytometry. Sequencing input: sorted CD4+, CD8+, or CD8+CD57+ T cells (not recorded which) from PBMCs. Receptors originate from a human donor with aplastic anemia.

This clonotype was counted between two and nine times. V is TRBV5-1 and J is TRBJ2-7; 12 bases are a match to TRBD1. The CDR3 length is 16 residues. Germline values: CDR1 SGHRS, CDR2 YFSETQ. Unmatched junction bases numbered 8, after V lost 2 bases and J lost 5 bases. The DNA of the CDR3 is TGCGCCAGCAGCTTATTCCCCGGGACAGGGGGCCACGAGCAGTACTTC. Translation: CASSLFPGTGGHEQYF.

In its sample, this clonotype was seen a few times. The J gene is TRBJ2-2, the V gene TRBV7-9; TRBD2 matches 12 bases. The V segment lost 3 bases and the J segment 5 bases; nucleotides outside the gene matches: 1. The CDR3 is made up of 15 amino acids. The germline CDR1 and CDR2 sequences are SEHNR and FQNEAQ (reference sequence). The CDR3 DNA is TGTGCCAGCAGCTTTGGACTAGCGGGGACCGGGGAGCTGTTTTTT. Protein sequence: CASSFGLAGTGELFF.

This clonotype was counted ten times or more. The chain combines TRBV10-1 with TRBJ1-6; D not certain. V was clipped by 6 bases and J by 8 bases, with 11 bases between them. This CDR3 comprises 13 residues. Germline lookup yields CDR1 WNHNN and CDR2 SYGVQD (reference sequence). In DNA, the CDR3 is TGCGCCAGCAGGGACCGGACGGATTCACCCCTCCACTTT. Protein sequence: CASRDRTDSPLHF.

This clonotype was seen at least ten times. The V gene is TRBV29-1, the J gene TRBJ2-7, with a tentative D call TRBD2 (6 bases). This CDR3 comprises 13 residues. From germline, CDR1 is SQVTM and CDR2 ANQGSEA. V was clipped by 5 bases and J by 5 bases, with 16 bases between them. In DNA, the CDR3 is TGCAGCGTTAGAACTAGCATATTGGACGAGCAGTACTTC. Translated: CSVRTSILDEQYF.

The rearrangement joins TRBV2 to TRBJ1-4; the match to TRBD1 covers 9 bases. V gave up 8 bases and J gave up 5 bases; unmatched junction bases: 15. Germline CDR1 is SNHLY and CDR2 is FYNNEI. There are 17 residues in the CDR3. DNA for the CDR3: TGTGCCAGCTTAAGCCCGAGACAGGGGGGAAGGAATGAAAAACTGTTTTTT. It is translated as CASLSPRQGGRNEKLFF.

This clonotype was detected ten times or more. The V and J genes are TRBV20-1 and TRBJ2-7; 11 bases map to TRBD2. The CDR3 has 14 residues. V lost 0 bases to trimming and J lost 4 bases; unmatched junction nucleotides: 2. Germline CDR1 reads DFQATT; CDR2 reads SNEGSKA (reference sequence). In DNA form, the CDR3 reads TGCAGTGCTAGAGATACTAGCGGGAGTTACGAGCAGTACTTC. Its protein is CSARDTSGSYEQYF.

At least ten counts were recorded for this clonotype. The rearrangement joins TRBV24-1 to TRBJ1-2; D remains unclear. V lost 2 bases, J lost 8 bases, and 8 bases lay in between. In germline, CDR1 is KGHDR, CDR2 SFDVKD. The CDR3 length is 12 residues. CDR3 in amino acids: CATSDSPGGYTF. The DNA for the CDR3 is TGTGCCACCAGTGATTCCCCGGGAGGCTACACCTTC.

V usage is TRBV2 and J usage is TRBJ2-1, with TRBD2 identical over 10 bases. Germline CDR1 reads SNHLY; CDR2 reads FYNNEI. The CDR3 totals 14 residues. The V gene end was trimmed by 6 bases and the J gene end by 6 bases; junction bases not matched to a gene: 5. CDR3: CASRKLAGTNEQFF. The CDR3 DNA is TGTGCCAGCAGAAAACTAGCGGGGACCAATGAGCAGTTCTTC. The complete variable domain, with remaining parts taken from reference TRBV2 and TRBJ2-1, reads EPEVTQTPSHQVTQMGQEVILRCVPISNHLYFYWYRQILGQKVEFLVSFYNNEISEKSEIFDDQFSVERPDGSNFTLKIRSTKLEDSAMYFCASRKLAGTNEQFFGPGTRLTVL.

This clonotype was recorded at least ten times. The CDR3 DNA reads as TGCAGTGCTAGTTCGCCGGGTGGCAATCAGCCCCAGCATTTT. Its protein is CSASSPGGNQPQHF. The chain carries TRBV20-1 and TRBJ1-5, with no clear D. This CDR3 region has 14 residues. In germline, CDR1 is DFQATT, CDR2 SNEGSKA (reference sequence). Deletions cut 3 bases from V and 2 bases from J, with 11 bases between.

This clonotype was detected many times. The chain employs TRBV10-3 and TRBJ1-6, with TRBD1 identical over 8 bases. The CDR3 totals 15 residues. The germline gives CDR1 ENHRY, CDR2 SYGVKD. V was pared by 3 bases and J by 7 bases, with 5 bases of the junction left unmatched. CDR3 loop: CAISEQGGENSPLHF. The CDR3 region has the DNA TGTGCCATCAGTGAACAGGGGGGTGAAAATTCACCCCTCCACTTT.

This clonotype was counted a few times. The rearrangement uses TRBV20-1 and TRBJ1-1, with TRBD1 as a possible D gene (5 bases). Germline lookup yields CDR1 DFQATT and CDR2 SNEGSKA (reference sequence). The germline V and J ends were trimmed by 0 bases and 1 base, with 9 bases remaining between them. The CDR3 is 14 amino acids. This CDR3 is CSARDGAPNTEAFF. CDR3 bases: TGCAGTGCTAGAGATGGGGCACCGAACACTGAAGCTTTCTTT.